The rows below give T cell receptor beta chains drawn from one sample of a study of cytomegalovirus exposure and HLA in healthy donors. Sequencing used immunoSEQ multiplex PCR; TCRdb keeps in-frame clones, though not all of them. Among 82,000 or so clones listed, 90% to 95% were seen once. Sequenced material: PBMCs. These receptors originate from a man between 18 and 29 years old in good health and CMV-seronegative. The CDR3 runs from the conserved cysteine through the conserved F or W. The D gene is left open where the match is weak. Only some rows state a clone size, as once, few, many or a class for expanded clones.

cdr3_aa	cdr3_nt	v_call	j_call	d_call	clone_size
CASSNLIGGAVGYTF	TGTGCCAGCAGTAACTTAATAGGGGGGGCCGTTGGCTACACCTTC	TRBV28	TRBJ1-2	-	-
CASSSPTGGKAYEQYF	TGTGCCAGCAGCTCCCCGACAGGGGGCAAAGCCTACGAGCAGTACTTC	TRBV5-4	TRBJ2-7	TRBD1	-
CASSGGTSGETQYF	TGCGCCAGCAGCGGGGGGACTAGTGGGGAGACCCAGTACTTC	TRBV5-1	TRBJ2-5	TRBD2	-
CASSGVGQLQFF	TGCGCCAGCAGTGGGGTCGGACAGCTGCAGTTCTTC	TRBV10-2	TRBJ2-1	-	-
CASSQSGLRELFF	TGCGCCAGCAGCCAATCCGGTCTGCGGGAGCTGTTTTTT	TRBV4-3	TRBJ2-2	-	once
CASQDNGPTEAFF	TGTGCCAGCCAAGACAATGGTCCGACTGAAGCTTTCTTT	TRBV2	TRBJ1-1	-	-
CASRGEAKKQYF	TGTGCCAGCAGAGGGGAAGCTAAGAAGCAGTACTTC	TRBV7-8	TRBJ2-7	-	-
CASSRGESYEQYF	TGTGCCAGTAGTCGGGGGGAATCCTACGAGCAGTACTTC	TRBV19	TRBJ2-7	TRBD2	-
CASSLEGRRGNIQYF	TGCGCCAGCAGCTTGGAAGGCCGCCGGGGAAACATTCAGTACTTC	TRBV5-1	TRBJ2-4	-	-
CAGRDRPTDTQYF	TGCGCCGGACGGGACAGGCCAACAGATACGCAGTATTTT	TRBV5-1	TRBJ2-3	TRBD1	-
CASTHTISSYNEQFF	TGTGCCAGTACTCATACTATTTCCTCCTACAATGAGCAGTTCTTC	TRBV19	TRBJ2-1	-	-
CASSERVAGGPQFF	TGTGCCAGCAGCGAACGGGTAGCGGGAGGGCCTCAGTTCTTC	TRBV13	TRBJ2-1	TRBD2	-
CASSISSGATVNNEQFF	TGCGCCAGCAGCATCTCTAGCGGGGCTACCGTCAACAATGAGCAGTTCTTC	TRBV5-1	TRBJ2-1	TRBD2	-
CASSHGESQNIQYF	TGTGCCAGCAGCCACGGGGAATCCCAAAACATTCAGTACTTC	TRBV5-4	TRBJ2-4	-	-
CASSPGGDYGYTF	TGTGCCAGCAGCCCTGGGGGCGACTATGGCTACACCTTC	TRBV7-9	TRBJ1-2	-	-
CASKIQGINEQFF	TGTGCCAGCAAGATACAGGGTATTAATGAGCAGTTCTTC	TRBV2	TRBJ2-1	-	-
CASSVVGGTYGYTF	TGTGCCAGCAGCGTAGTCGGGGGGACCTATGGCTACACCTTC	TRBV9	TRBJ1-2	-	few
CASSRTSGGPNNEQFF	TGTGCCAGCAGTCGGACTAGCGGGGGGCCCAACAATGAGCAGTTCTTC	TRBV27	TRBJ2-1	TRBD2	-
CASSVAGGTVAYEQYF	TGTGCCAGCAGCGTAGCTGGGGGGACGGTCGCCTACGAGCAGTACTTC	TRBV9	TRBJ2-7	-	-
CASSRLGGAEKLFF	TGTGCCAGCAGCCGCCTGGGAGGGGCTGAAAAACTGTTTTTT	TRBV11-2	TRBJ1-4	-	-
CASSPWTSGSYEQYF	TGTGCCAGCAGTCCATGGACTAGCGGGAGCTACGAGCAGTACTTC	TRBV6-5	TRBJ2-7	TRBD2	-
CASVPGQGYNEQFF	TGTGCTAGTGTTCCGGGACAGGGGTACAATGAGCAGTTCTTC	TRBV12-5	TRBJ2-1	TRBD1	-
CASRPGLGFYEQYF	TGCGCCAGCAGACCGGGTCTAGGATTCTACGAGCAGTACTTC	TRBV4-1	TRBJ2-7	-	-
CAISPGTGGEQYF	TGTGCCATCAGTCCCGGGACAGGCGGCGAGCAGTACTTC	TRBV10-3	TRBJ2-7	TRBD1	-
CASSLRDSQFF	TGTGCCAGCAGCCTCCGGGACAGTCAGTTCTTC	TRBV6-5	TRBJ2-1	TRBD1	-
CASSLATSGSGQETQYF	TGCGCCAGCAGCTTGGCCACTAGCGGGAGTGGGCAAGAGACCCAGTACTTC	TRBV5-1	TRBJ2-5	TRBD2	-
CASSRPLGGGTYTDTQYF	TGTGCCAGCAGCCGACCTCTGGGCGGAGGCACTTACACAGATACGCAGTATTTT	TRBV5-6	TRBJ2-3	-	-
CASSQTQGETQYF	TGCGCCAGCAGCCAAACCCAGGGAGAGACCCAGTACTTC	TRBV4-1	TRBJ2-5	-	-
CASSPRSASGGQETQYF	TGTGCCAGCAGCCCCAGGTCGGCTAGCGGGGGACAAGAGACCCAGTACTTC	TRBV4-2	TRBJ2-5	TRBD2	-
CASSSTGVEGYTF	TGTGCCAGCAGCTCCACAGGGGTAGAAGGCTACACCTTC	TRBV27	TRBJ1-2	TRBD1	-
CASSLSGFGGEQYF	TGTGCCAGCAGCTTATCGGGGTTTGGTGGCGAGCAGTACTTC	TRBV7-9	TRBJ2-7	-	-
CAWSHGEVGNEKLFF	TGTGCCTGGAGTCACGGGGAGGTGGGTAATGAAAAACTGTTTTTT	TRBV30	TRBJ1-4	-	once
CASAKTGSNTEAFF	TGTGCTAGTGCCAAGACAGGATCTAACACTGAAGCTTTCTTT	TRBV12-5	TRBJ1-1	-	once
CASRTDPGSNYGYTF	TGTGCCAGCAGAACTGATCCCGGGAGCAACTATGGCTACACCTTC	TRBV6-5	TRBJ1-2	-	-
CASSPLPDHNQPQHF	TGCGCCAGCAGCCCCCTACCCGATCACAATCAGCCCCAGCATTTT	TRBV4-1	TRBJ1-5	-	-
CASSLRDRGTEAFF	TGTGCCAGCAGTTTAAGGGACAGGGGCACTGAAGCTTTCTTT	TRBV27	TRBJ1-1	TRBD1	-
CASSLNSGTSANTDTQYF	TGCGCCAGCAGCCTCAACTCCGGGACTAGCGCGAACACAGATACGCAGTATTTT	TRBV4-3	TRBJ2-3	TRBD2	-